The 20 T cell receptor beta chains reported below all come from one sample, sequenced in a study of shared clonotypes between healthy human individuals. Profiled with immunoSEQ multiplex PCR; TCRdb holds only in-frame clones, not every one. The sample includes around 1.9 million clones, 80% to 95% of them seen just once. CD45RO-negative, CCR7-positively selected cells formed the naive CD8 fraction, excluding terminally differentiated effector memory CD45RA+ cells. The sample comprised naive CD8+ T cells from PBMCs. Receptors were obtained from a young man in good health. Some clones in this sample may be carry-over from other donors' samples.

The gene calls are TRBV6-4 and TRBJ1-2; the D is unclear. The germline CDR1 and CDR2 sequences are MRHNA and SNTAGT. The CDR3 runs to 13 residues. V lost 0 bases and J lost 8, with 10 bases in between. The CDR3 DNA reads TGTGCCAGCAGTGACTCGACACAGAAAGGCTACACCTTC. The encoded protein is CASSDSTQKGYTF.

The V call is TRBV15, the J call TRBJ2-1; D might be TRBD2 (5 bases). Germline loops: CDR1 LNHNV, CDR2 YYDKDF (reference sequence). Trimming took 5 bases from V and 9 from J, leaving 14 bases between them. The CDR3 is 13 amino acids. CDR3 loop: CATSGPEGSEQFF. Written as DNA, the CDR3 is TGTGCCACCAGCGGCCCCGAGGGAAGTGAGCAGTTCTTC.

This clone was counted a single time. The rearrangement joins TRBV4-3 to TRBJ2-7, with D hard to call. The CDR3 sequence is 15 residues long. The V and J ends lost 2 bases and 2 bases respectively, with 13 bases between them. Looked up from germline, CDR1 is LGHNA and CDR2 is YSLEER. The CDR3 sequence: CASSQRVSSAYEQYF. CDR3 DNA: TGCGCCAGCAGCCAAAGGGTTAGCTCTGCCTACGAGCAGTACTTC.

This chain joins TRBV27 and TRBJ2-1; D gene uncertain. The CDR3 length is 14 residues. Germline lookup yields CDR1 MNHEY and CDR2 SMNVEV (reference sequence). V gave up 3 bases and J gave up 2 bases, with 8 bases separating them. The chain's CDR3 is CASSFAAAYNEQFF. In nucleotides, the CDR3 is TGTGCCAGCAGTTTCGCGGCAGCCTACAATGAGCAGTTCTTC.

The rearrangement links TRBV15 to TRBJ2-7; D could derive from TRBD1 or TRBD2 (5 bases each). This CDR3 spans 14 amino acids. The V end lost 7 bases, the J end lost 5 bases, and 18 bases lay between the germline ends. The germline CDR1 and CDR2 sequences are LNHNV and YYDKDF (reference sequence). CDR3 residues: CATNSGRRSHEQYF. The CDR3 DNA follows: TGTGCCACCAATTCGGGACGACGGTCCCACGAGCAGTACTTC. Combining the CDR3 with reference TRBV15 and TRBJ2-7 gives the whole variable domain DAMVIQNPRYQVTQFGKPVTLSCSQTLNHNVMYWYQQKSSQAPKLLFHYYDKDFNNEADTPDNFQSRRPNTSFCFLDIRSPGLGDTAMYLCATNSGRRSHEQYFGPGTRLTVT.

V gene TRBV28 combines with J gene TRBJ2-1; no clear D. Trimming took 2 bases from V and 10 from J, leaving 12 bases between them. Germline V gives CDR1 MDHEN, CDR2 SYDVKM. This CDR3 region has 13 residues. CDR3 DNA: TGTGCCAGCAGTTTAGTGGGGTCGAGGGAGCAGTTCTTC. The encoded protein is CASSLVGSREQFF.

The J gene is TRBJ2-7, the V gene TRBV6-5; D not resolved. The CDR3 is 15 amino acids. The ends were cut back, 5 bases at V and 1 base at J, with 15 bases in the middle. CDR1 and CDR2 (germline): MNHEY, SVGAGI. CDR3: CASSLTLQGSYEQYF. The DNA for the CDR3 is TGTGCCAGCAGTCTTACTCTTCAAGGGTCCTACGAGCAGTACTTC.

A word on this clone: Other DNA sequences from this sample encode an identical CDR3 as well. CDR3 sequence reads: CASSLYRGNTEAFF. The CDR3 bases are TGTGCCAGCAGTTTATACAGGGGTAACACTGAAGCTTTCTTT. The rearrangement links TRBV27 to TRBJ1-1; TRBD1 aligns across 7 bases. Germline CDR1 reads MNHEY; CDR2 reads SMNVEV (reference sequence). The CDR3 is 14 amino acids. The trim removed 1 base at V and 2 bases at J, leaving 1 base unmatched.

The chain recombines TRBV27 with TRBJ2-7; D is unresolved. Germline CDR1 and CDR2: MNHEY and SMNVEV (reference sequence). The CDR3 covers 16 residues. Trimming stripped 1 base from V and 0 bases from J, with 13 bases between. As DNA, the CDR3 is TGTGCCAGCAGTTTATTGGCCCCCTCGAGCTCCTACGAGCAGTACTTC. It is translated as CASSLLAPSSSYEQYF.

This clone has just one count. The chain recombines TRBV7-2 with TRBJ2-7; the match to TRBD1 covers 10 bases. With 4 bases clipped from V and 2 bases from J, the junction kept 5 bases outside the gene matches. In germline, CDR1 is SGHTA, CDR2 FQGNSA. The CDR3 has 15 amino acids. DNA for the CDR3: TGTGCCAGCAGCTCCCCGGGACAGGGGACCTACGAGCAGTACTTC. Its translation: CASSSPGQGTYEQYF. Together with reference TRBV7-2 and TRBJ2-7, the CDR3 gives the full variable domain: GAGVSQSPSNKVTEKGKDVELRCDPISGHTALYWYRQSLGQGLEFLIYFQGNSAPDKSGLPSDRFSAERTGGSVSTLTIQRTQQEDSAVYLCASSSPGQGTYEQYFGPGTRLTVT.

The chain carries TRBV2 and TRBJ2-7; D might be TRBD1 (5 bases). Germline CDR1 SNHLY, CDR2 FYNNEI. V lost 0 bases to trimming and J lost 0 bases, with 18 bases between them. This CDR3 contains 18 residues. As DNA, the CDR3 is TGTGCCAGCAGTGAAGCGAGAACACATATACAGGACTCCTACGAGCAGTACTTC. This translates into CASSEARTHIQDSYEQYF.

The chain's CDR3 is CASSLDGRESSYEQYF. Here the CDR3 DNA reads TGTGCCAGCAGCTTGGACGGACGGGAAAGCTCCTACGAGCAGTACTTC. The rearrangement uses TRBV7-6 and TRBJ2-7; D possibly corresponds to TRBD2 (5 bases). Trimming removed 3 bases at V and 0 bases at J, with 15 bases between. The germline CDR1 and CDR2 sequences are SGHVS and FNYEAQ. This CDR3 comprises 16 residues.

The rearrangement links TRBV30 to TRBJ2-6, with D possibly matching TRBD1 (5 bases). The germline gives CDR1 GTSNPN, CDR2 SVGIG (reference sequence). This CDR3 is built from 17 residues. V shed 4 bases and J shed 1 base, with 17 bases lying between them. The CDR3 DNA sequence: TGTGCCTGGAACGGTCTGGGGAAGGGGTCTGGGGCCAACGTCCTGACTTTC. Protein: CAWNGLGKGSGANVLTF.

The CDR3 spells CASRYSLMNTEAFF. DNA of the CDR3: TGTGCCAGTAGATACAGCCTCATGAACACTGAAGCTTTCTTT. The V and J genes are TRBV19 and TRBJ1-1; D is ambiguous. Trimming removed 6 bases from V and 0 bases from J, with 11 bases in between. This CDR3 has 14 amino acids. In germline, CDR1 is LNHDA, CDR2 SQIVND (reference sequence).

The CDR3: CASRTGTGGVETEAFF. The CDR3 nucleotides are TGTGCCAGCAGAACCGGGACAGGGGGCGTCGAGACTGAAGCTTTCTTT. The chain carries TRBV5-4 and TRBJ1-1; 12 bases line up with TRBD1. The CDR3 is made up of 16 amino acids. J gave up 5 bases and V 5 bases, and 10 bases lay outside the gene matches. CDR1 and CDR2 from the germline V gene are SGHNT and YYREEE (reference sequence).

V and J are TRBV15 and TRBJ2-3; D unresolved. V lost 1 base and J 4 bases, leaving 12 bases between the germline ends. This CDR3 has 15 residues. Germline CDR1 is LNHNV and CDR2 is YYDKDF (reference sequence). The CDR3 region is CATSRGYPPADTQYF. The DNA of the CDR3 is TGTGCCACCAGCAGAGGGTACCCCCCGGCAGATACGCAGTATTTT.

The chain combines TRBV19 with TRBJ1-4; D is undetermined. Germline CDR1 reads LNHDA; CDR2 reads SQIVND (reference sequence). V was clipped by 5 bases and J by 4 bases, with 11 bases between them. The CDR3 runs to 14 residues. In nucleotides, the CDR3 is TGTGCCAGTAGTGGCGCCAGGTATAATGAAAAACTGTTTTTT. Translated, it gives CASSGARYNEKLFF.

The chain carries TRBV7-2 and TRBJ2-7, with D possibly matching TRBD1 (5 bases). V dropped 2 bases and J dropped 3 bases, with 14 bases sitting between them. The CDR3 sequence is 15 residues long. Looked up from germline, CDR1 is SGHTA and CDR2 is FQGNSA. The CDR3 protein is CASSLFPGISYEQYF. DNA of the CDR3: TGTGCCAGCAGCTTATTCCCAGGGATAAGCTACGAGCAGTACTTC.

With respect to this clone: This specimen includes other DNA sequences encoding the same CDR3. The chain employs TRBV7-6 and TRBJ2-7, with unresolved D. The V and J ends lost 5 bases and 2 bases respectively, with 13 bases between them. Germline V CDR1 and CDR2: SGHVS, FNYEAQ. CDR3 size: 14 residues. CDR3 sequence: CASSPVDGAYEQYF. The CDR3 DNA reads TGTGCCAGCAGCCCGGTGGATGGTGCCTACGAGCAGTACTTC.

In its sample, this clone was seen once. The DNA of the CDR3 is TGTGCCAGCAGTTTTGGCGTTGGGCCAGAGCAGTTCTTC. This translates into CASSFGVGPEQFF. The V call is TRBV27, the J call TRBJ2-1; D gene unclear. Trimming shortened V by 3 bases and J by 10 bases, and 13 bases separated the two germline ends. Looked up from germline, CDR1 is MNHEY and CDR2 is SMNVEV (reference sequence). The CDR3 contains 13 residues.